Sequencing of this T cell receptor (beta chain) was carried out in a study of Graves' ophthalmopathy and Graves' hyperthyroidism. The hyperthyroidism patients, aged 18 to 65, had been newly diagnosed, with under 2 months' duration. Diagnosis used clinical symptoms, serum thyroxine, TRAb, thyroid ultrasound and orbital computed tomography. RNA transcripts were the template, and TCR beta CDR3 regions were amplified from them. HTBI primers served in a first-round RT-PCR, which a second-round multiplex PCR followed. TCRdb re-analysed the multiplex PCR reads in MiXCR, keeping a single row per CDR3 protein. This table has a few hundred thousand distinct CDR3 sequences, approximately 21% appearing once. This CDR3 has 15 residues. V gave up 3 bases and J gave up 2 bases; unmatched junction bases: 7. Germline-derived CDR1 and CDR2 are MDHEN and SYDVKM.

The rearrangement links TRBV28 to TRBJ2-7; TRBD2 agrees at 7 bases. This receptor was identified in a woman younger than 35 with stable Graves' hyperthyroidism. Sequencing was carried out using peripheral blood. Here the CDR3 DNA reads TGTGCCAGCAGTTTCCGACTAGCCAACACCTACGAGCAGTACTTC. Protein product: CASSFRLANTYEQYF.